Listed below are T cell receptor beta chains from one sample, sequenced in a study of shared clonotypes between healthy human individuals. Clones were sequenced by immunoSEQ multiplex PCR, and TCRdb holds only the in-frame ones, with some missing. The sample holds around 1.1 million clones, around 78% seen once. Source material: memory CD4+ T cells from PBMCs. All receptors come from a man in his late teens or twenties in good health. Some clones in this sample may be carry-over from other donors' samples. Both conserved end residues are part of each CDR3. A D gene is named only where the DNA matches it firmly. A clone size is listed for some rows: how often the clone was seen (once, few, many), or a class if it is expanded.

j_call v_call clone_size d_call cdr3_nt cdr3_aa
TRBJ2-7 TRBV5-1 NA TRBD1 TGCGCCAGCAGCTTGGGGGACAGGGTCCACGAGCAGTACTTC CASSLGDRVHEQYF
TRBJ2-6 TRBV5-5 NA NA TGTGCCAGCAGCTATCCAGGGGCTGGGGCCAACGTCCTGACTTTC CASSYPGAGANVLTF
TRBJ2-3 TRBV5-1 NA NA TGCGCCAGCAGCTTGGTTGGGGCGCCCACAGATACGCAGTATTTT CASSLVGAPTDTQYF
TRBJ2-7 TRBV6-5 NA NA TGTGCCAGCAGTAGACTCGGGGGAGGCTACGAGCAGTACTTC CASSRLGGGYEQYF
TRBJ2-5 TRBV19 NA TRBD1 TGTGCCAGTAGTATAGGTGTGGGACAGGGAGTAGAGACCCAGTACTTC CASSIGVGQGVETQYF
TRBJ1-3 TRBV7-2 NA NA TGTGCCAGCTCGGGGGATTTAACTGGAAACACCATATATTTT CASSGDLTGNTIYF
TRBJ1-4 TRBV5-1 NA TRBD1 TGCGCCAGCAGCCCCAACAGGGGAGATGAAAAACTGTTTTTT CASSPNRGDEKLFF
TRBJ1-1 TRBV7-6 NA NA TGTGCCAGCACTAATCCACAGGGAAGCTTAGGCACTGAAGCTTTCTTT CASTNPQGSLGTEAFF
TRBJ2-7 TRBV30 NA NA TGTGCCTGGAGTGTACTTGGCTACGAGCAGTACTTC CAWSVLGYEQYF
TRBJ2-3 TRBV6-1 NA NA TGTGCCAGCAGTGAATTCTGGCGGACTAGCACAGATACGCAGTATTTT CASSEFWRTSTDTQYF
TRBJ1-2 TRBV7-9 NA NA TGTGCCAGCAGCCCCATGGCCGTTGCCTATGGCTACACCTTC CASSPMAVAYGYTF
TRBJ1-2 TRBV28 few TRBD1 TGTGCCCTGACGCGGGACAGGGTAAATGGCTACACCTTC CALTRDRVNGYTF
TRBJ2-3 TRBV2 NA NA TGTGCCAGCGAGGGACTCGGCACAGATACGCAGTATTTT CASEGLGTDTQYF
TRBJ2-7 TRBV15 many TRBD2 TGTGCCACCAGCTATGGGAGGGTGGGAAGAATGGAGCAGTACTTC CATSYGRVGRMEQYF
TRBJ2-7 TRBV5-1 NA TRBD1 TGCGCCAGCAGCTTATACCAGGGGGCTCGGGAGCAGTACTTC CASSLYQGAREQYF
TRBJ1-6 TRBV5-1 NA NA TGCGCCAGCAGCTTGTTGGTTGAGGATACCCTCCACTTT CASSLLVEDTLHF
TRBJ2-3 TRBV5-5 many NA TGTGCCGGAGGTGAGCTACCTCGGGCAACGGAGTATTTT CAGGELPRATEYF
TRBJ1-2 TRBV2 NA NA TGTGCCAGCAGTGATGAGGGGTTAGGTGGCTACACCTTC CASSDEGLGGYTF
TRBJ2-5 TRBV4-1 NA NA TGCGCCAGCAGCCTAGGCCGGGGGCAAGAGACCCAGTACTTC CASSLGRGQETQYF
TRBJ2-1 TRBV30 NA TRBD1 TGTGCCTGGGCGAGGGACAGCTACAATGAGCAGTTCTTC CAWARDSYNEQFF
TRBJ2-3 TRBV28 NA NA TGTGCCAGCAGTTTAAGATCCCCGCAGTATTTT CASSLRSPQYF
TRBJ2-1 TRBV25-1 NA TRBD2 TGTGCCAGCGCCCCCCCGGGGGGCTCCTACAATGAGCAGTTCTTC CASAPPGGSYNEQFF
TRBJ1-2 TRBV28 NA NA TGTGCCAGCAGTTTCAACTATGGCTACACCTTC CASSFNYGYTF
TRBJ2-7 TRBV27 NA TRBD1 TGTGCCAGCAGTCGCAAACAGGGGGTGCAGTACTTC CASSRKQGVQYF
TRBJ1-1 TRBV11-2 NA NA TGTGCCAGCAATCGGGGCGGGTTGGACACTGAAGCTTTCTTT CASNRGGLDTEAFF
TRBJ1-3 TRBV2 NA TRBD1 TGTGCCAGCAGTTCGACAGGGGGAAGAAACACCATATATTTT CASSSTGGRNTIYF
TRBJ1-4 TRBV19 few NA TGTGCCACCAGCCGGGCCATTTTGGGGGAAAAACTGTTTTTT CATSRAILGEKLFF
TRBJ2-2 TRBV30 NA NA TGTGCCTGGAGTCTTTTTCTCGGGGAGCTGTTTTTT CAWSLFLGELFF
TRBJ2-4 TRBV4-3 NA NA TGCGCCAGCAGCCAAGATCACAGGGAGGTGAGAAACATTCAGTACTTC CASSQDHREVRNIQYF